One sample yielded the 29 T cell receptor beta chains listed below, sequenced in a study of regulatory T cells in long-lasting Graves disease. Construction of the TCR beta libraries employed iRepertoire HTBI primers in conjunction with Arm-PCR of CDR3 regions. TCRdb redid the calling of the multiplex PCR reads with MiXCR, one entry per CDR3 protein. The repertoire holds fewer than 550,000 distinct CDR3 sequences, with 20% to 25% as singletons. Time point here: persistent/refractory GD, antithyroid drugs over 5 years with positive TRAb. Isolated PBMC RNA provided the starting material for the TCR library. The sample consisted of peripheral blood mononuclear cells (PBMCs), taken when the disease was refractory, from a patient treated with antithyroid drugs. The receptor source for this set is a female donor with Graves disease.

This clonotype was observed a few times. V and J are TRBV9 and TRBJ2-5, with 9 bases fitting TRBD1. The J segment lost 4 bases and the V segment lost 3 bases, leaving 10 bases of the junction unmatched. The germline gives CDR1 SGDLS, CDR2 YYNGEE. The CDR3 contains 16 residues. The CDR3: CASSAGTGSAAETQYF. In DNA form, the CDR3 reads TGTGCCAGCAGCGCCGGGACAGGGTCGGCGGCAGAGACCCAGTACTTC. Supplemented by reference TRBV9 and TRBJ2-5, the full variable domain reads DSGVTQTPKHLITATGQRVTLRCSPRSGDLSVYWYQQSLDQGLQFLIQYYNGEERAKGNILERFSAQQFPDLHSELNLSSLELGDSALYFCASSAGTGSAAETQYFGPGTRLLVL.

This clonotype occurred a few times. The chain has TRBV7-9 and TRBJ1-4, with TRBD1 matching over 9 bases. Losses at the gene ends were 5 bases for V and 8 bases for J; bases not matched to a gene: 9. CDR3 length: 15 amino acids. Germline assignment: CDR1 SEHNR and CDR2 FQNEAQ (reference sequence). Here the CDR3 DNA reads TGTGCCAGCAGCGTAGGGACAGGGTTGGACGAAAAACTGTTTTTT. Translating it yields CASSVGTGLDEKLFF.

This clonotype was seen repeatedly, ten times or more. The chain carries TRBV28 and TRBJ1-1, with D hard to call. The CDR3 contains 14 residues. CDR1 and CDR2 (germline): MDHEN, SYDVKM. V was cut by 5 bases and J by 1 base, with 11 bases left in between. The CDR3 loop is CASSVTIQNTEAFF. CDR3 sequence (DNA): TGTGCCAGCAGTGTGACAATCCAGAACACTGAAGCTTTCTTT.

V is TRBV15 and J is TRBJ1-6; D is undetermined. This CDR3 has 14 residues. In germline, CDR1 is LNHNV, CDR2 YYDKDF (reference sequence). V was pared by 7 bases and J by 6 bases, with 13 bases between. CDR3 sequence reads: CATNQRLGNSPLHF. CDR3 bases: TGTGCCACCAACCAAAGACTGGGTAATTCACCCCTCCACTTT.

The chain links TRBV28 to TRBJ2-1; D is tentatively TRBD1 or TRBD2 (5 bases each). The germline CDR1 and CDR2 sequences are MDHEN and SYDVKM. The V and J ends lost 8 bases and 7 bases respectively, with 15 bases between them. CDR3 length: 13 residues. CDR3 residues: CASLKDTGNEQFF. In DNA form, the CDR3 reads TGTGCCAGCCTTAAGGACACGGGGAATGAGCAGTTCTTC.

This clonotype has at least ten counts. This rearrangement joins TRBV11-2 to TRBJ2-7, with D unresolved. This CDR3 region has 13 residues. CDR1 and CDR2 (germline): SGHAT, FQNNGV. V gave up 8 bases and J gave up 0 bases, with 11 bases separating them. The DNA of the CDR3 is TGTGCCAGCGCCGACGGTAGCTCCTACGAGCAGTACTTC. This sequence encodes CASADGSSYEQYF.

This clonotype was seen ten or more times. The gene calls are TRBV2 and TRBJ1-1; 10 positions match TRBD1. Germline values: CDR1 SNHLY, CDR2 FYNNEI. The J segment lost 6 bases and the V segment lost 9 bases, leaving 4 bases of the junction unmatched. The CDR3 is made up of 12 amino acids. The CDR3 loop is CARGQGIAEAFF. In nucleotides, the CDR3 is TGTGCCAGGGGACAGGGGATAGCTGAAGCTTTCTTT.

The chain couples TRBV5-5 to TRBJ2-7, with D perhaps TRBD2 (5 bases). There are 14 residues in the CDR3. V was shortened by 4 bases and J by 7 bases, with 18 bases between the two germline ends. Germline CDR1 reads SGHKS; CDR2 reads YYEKEE (reference sequence). The CDR3 spells CASSPWAEREEQYF. DNA for the CDR3: TGTGCCAGCAGCCCCTGGGCCGAGAGGGAAGAGCAGTACTTC.

This clonotype appeared many times. V gene TRBV28 combines with J gene TRBJ2-5; D uncertain. V was shortened by 3 bases and J by 1 base, with 9 bases between the two germline ends. The V gene's germline CDR1 is MDHEN and CDR2 SYDVKM. The CDR3 length is 14 residues. CDR3 loop: CASSFAGTQETQYF. The CDR3, as DNA: TGTGCCAGCAGTTTTGCCGGAACCCAAGAGACCCAGTACTTC.

In its sample, this clonotype was seen many times. The V gene is TRBV11-1, the J gene TRBJ1-2, with 7 bases matching TRBD1. The CDR3 covers 14 residues. Trimming cost V 4 bases and J 5 bases; bases outside gene matches: 7. From germline, CDR1 is SGHAT and CDR2 FQDESV (reference sequence). This CDR3 reads CASSSLTGTYGYTF. The CDR3, as DNA: TGTGCCAGCAGCTCGCTGACAGGGACGTATGGCTACACCTTC.

This clonotype has ten or more counts. This chain uses TRBV28 with TRBJ1-6; tentatively, D is TRBD1 (5 bases). CDR1 and CDR2 (germline): MDHEN, SYDVKM. CDR3 length equals 14 residues. V lost 7 bases and J 4 bases, leaving 11 bases between the germline ends. CDR3 in amino acids: CASNGGSYNSPLHF. For the CDR3, the DNA is TGTGCCAGCAACGGGGGTTCGTATAATTCACCCCTCCACTTT.

In its sample, this clonotype was seen many times. This chain joins TRBV20-1 and TRBJ1-1, with 9 bases aligning to TRBD1. Trimming cost V 4 bases and J 3 bases; bases outside gene matches: 6. The CDR3 has 14 residues. Germline V gene sequence: CDR1 DFQATT, CDR2 SNEGSKA (reference sequence). The chain's CDR3 is CSATRDRVHTEAFF. CDR3 bases: TGCAGTGCTACCCGGGACAGGGTTCACACTGAAGCTTTCTTT.

Worth noting for this clonotype: Without the conserved terminal phenylalanine or tryptophan, this CDR3 likely stems from a read error. For the CDR3, the DNA is TGTGCCACCAGCAGAAAGGACCCACTCACCGGGGAGCTGTTTTCT. The encoded protein is CATSRKDPLTGELFS. The chain combines TRBV15 with TRBJ2-2; no reliable D call. This CDR3 is 15 amino acids long. Germline V gives CDR1 LNHNV, CDR2 YYDKDF (reference sequence). Between the trimmed V and J ends, which lost 2 bases and 4 bases, there was a span of 11 bases.

J is TRBJ1-1 and V is TRBV20-1, with D possibly being TRBD1 (5 bases). The CDR3 spans 12 residues. V was trimmed by 2 bases and J by 10 bases, leaving 14 bases between them. The germline V gene encodes CDR1 DFQATT and CDR2 SNEGSKA (reference sequence). The CDR3 protein is CSARIVTGAAFF. As DNA, the CDR3 is TGCAGTGCTAGAATCGTAACTGGGGCAGCTTTCTTT.

The genes are TRBV19 and TRBJ2-6; D call uncertain. CDR1 is LNHDA and CDR2 is SQIVND in the germline V gene (reference sequence). V gave up 0 bases and J gave up 1 base, with 7 bases separating them. The CDR3 sequence is 16 residues long. The CDR3 is CASSIDRGSGANVLTF. The CDR3 coding sequence is TGTGCCAGTAGTATAGATCGAGGTTCTGGGGCCAACGTCCTGACTTTC.

This clonotype was observed at least ten times. The chain combines TRBV28 with TRBJ2-7, with 16 bases aligning to TRBD2. The V gene's germline CDR1 is MDHEN and CDR2 SYDVKM. The ends lost 8 bases at V and 7 bases at J; junction bases unmatched: 14. This CDR3 contains 17 residues. CDR3 coding DNA: TGTGCCAGCGAGACCGGGACTAGCGGGAGGGTCGGCTGGGAGCAGTACTTC. Translation gives CASETGTSGRVGWEQYF.

The chain employs TRBV28 and TRBJ2-5, with 7 bases lining up with TRBD1. The V segment lost 6 bases and the J segment 5 bases; nucleotides outside the gene matches: 9. The CDR3 is 14 amino acids. Germline V gene data show CDR1 as MDHEN and CDR2 as SYDVKM. Here the CDR3 reads CASSRDRDRETQYF. CDR3 bases: TGTGCCAGCAGCCGGGACAGAGACCGGGAGACCCAGTACTTC.

This clonotype has more than one count but fewer than ten. This chain links TRBV3-1 with TRBJ1-2, with 8 bases matching TRBD1. Germline lookup yields CDR1 LGHDT and CDR2 YNNKEL (reference sequence). This CDR3 is 15 amino acids long. V trimming: 6 bases; J trimming: 7 bases; junction bases outside the gene matches: 13. The CDR3 DNA sequence: TGTGCCAGCAGTCCTCCGGATGACAGGGGCGCTGGCTACACCTTC. Translated, it gives CASSPPDDRGAGYTF.

This clonotype was picked up a small number of times. V gene TRBV19 combines with J gene TRBJ2-7; D is perhaps TRBD2 (6 bases). The CDR3 covers 14 residues. CDR1 and CDR2 from the germline V gene are LNHDA and SQIVND (reference sequence). Trimming took 5 bases from V and 0 from J, leaving 11 bases between them. For the CDR3, the DNA is TGTGCCAGTAGTCCCCCGGGAGTCTCCTACGAGCAGTACTTC. It yields the protein CASSPPGVSYEQYF.

This clonotype has only a few counts. An end of the junction differs from the germline gene, which may be a read error. The V gene is TRBV7-7, the J gene TRBJ2-5; D perhaps matches TRBD1 (6 bases). CDR1 and CDR2 from the germline V gene are SSHAT and FNYEAQ (reference sequence). This CDR3 has 15 residues. The CDR3 region is CASSSTTGTGETQYF. The CDR3 nucleotides read TGTGCTAGCAGCTCCACAACAGGGACGGGAGAGACCCAGTACTTC.

This clonotype was seen ten or more times. This chain joins TRBV19 and TRBJ2-5; tentatively, D is TRBD1 (6 bases). V lost 5 bases to trimming and J lost 5 bases, with 18 bases between them. Looked up from germline, CDR1 is LNHDA and CDR2 is SQIVND (reference sequence). This CDR3 region has 15 residues. DNA of the CDR3: TGTGCCAGTAGTCATACAACAGGGAACGGGGAGACCCAGTACTTC. Encoded protein: CASSHTTGNGETQYF.

This clonotype came up a few times. V and J are TRBV20-1 and TRBJ1-1; a weak D match, TRBD1 (6 bases). CDR1 is DFQATT, CDR2 SNEGSKA, per germline (reference sequence). The V and J ends lost 0 bases and 3 bases respectively, with 20 bases between them. The CDR3 is 17 amino acids. The CDR3: CSARDLGVTGIYTEAFF. CDR3 sequence (DNA): TGCAGTGCTAGAGATCTCGGGGTTACAGGGATTTACACTGAAGCTTTCTTT.

Many counts were recorded for this clonotype. The rearrangement uses TRBV20-1 and TRBJ2-5, with TRBD2 matching over 7 bases. CDR3 length equals 15 residues. CDR1 is DFQATT and CDR2 is SNEGSKA in the germline V gene (reference sequence). With 3 bases clipped from V and 0 bases from J, the junction kept 7 bases outside the gene matches. The CDR3: CSARGRLADQETQYF. The CDR3 DNA is TGCAGTGCTAGGGGAAGACTAGCAGACCAAGAGACCCAGTACTTC.

The chain couples TRBV7-9 to TRBJ2-4; the D is unclear. Trimming shortened V by 1 base and J by 11 bases, and 9 bases separated the two germline ends. The CDR3 loop spans 12 amino acids. The V gene's germline CDR1 is SEHNR and CDR2 FQNEAQ (reference sequence). The CDR3 DNA reads TGTGCCAGCAGCTTAGGTTCCCAGGTTCAGTACTTC. This encodes CASSLGSQVQYF.

In its sample, this clonotype was seen many times. The V gene is TRBV6-1, the J gene TRBJ2-5; TRBD2 aligns across 12 bases. V shed 4 bases and J 5 bases; nucleotides not matched to a gene: 8. The CDR3 is 16 amino acids. Germline CDR1 MNHNS, CDR2 SASEGT. CDR3: CASSALAGGPGETQYF. CDR3 sequence (DNA): TGTGCCAGCAGTGCGCTAGCGGGGGGGCCGGGGGAGACCCAGTACTTC.

The table lists this clonotype with a few counts. The chain employs TRBV7-9 and TRBJ2-7; 7 positions agree with TRBD1. The CDR3 runs to 14 residues. J gave up 3 bases and V 3 bases, and 5 bases lay outside the gene matches. Germline V lookup: CDR1 SEHNR, CDR2 FQNEAQ (reference sequence). The CDR3 nucleotides are TGTGCCAGCAGCTTCACAGGGGAAGGCTACGAGCAGTACTTC. Amino acids: CASSFTGEGYEQYF.

This clonotype was observed at least ten times. This chain uses TRBV29-1 with TRBJ1-2; no clear D gene. Germline lookup yields CDR1 SQVTM and CDR2 ANQGSEA. The CDR3 consists of 12 residues. Trimming cost V 3 bases and J 2 bases, with 7 bases left between them. CDR3 nucleotides: TGCAGCGTTGATCCTGGGAACTATGGCTACACCTTC. The encoded protein is CSVDPGNYGYTF.

The sample holds a few counts of this clonotype. The chain is built from TRBV9 and TRBJ2-7, with 9 bases fitting TRBD1. There are 15 residues in the CDR3. V lost 4 bases, J lost 2 bases, and 7 bases stayed unmatched. Germline assignment: CDR1 SGDLS and CDR2 YYNGEE. The CDR3 loop is CASSLSGTGTYEQYF. The CDR3 bases are TGTGCCAGCAGCCTCTCCGGGACAGGGACCTACGAGCAGTACTTC.

This clonotype occurred many times. This sequence joins TRBV5-1 and TRBJ1-2; 7 positions match TRBD1. This CDR3 is 16 amino acids long. V was clipped by 0 bases and J by 8 bases; unmatched bases: 13. Germline V gives CDR1 SGHRS, CDR2 YFSETQ. CDR3 in amino acids: CASSLDTGEGGLGYTF. The CDR3 DNA follows: TGCGCCAGCAGCTTGGATACTGGCGAAGGGGGCTTGGGCTACACCTTC.